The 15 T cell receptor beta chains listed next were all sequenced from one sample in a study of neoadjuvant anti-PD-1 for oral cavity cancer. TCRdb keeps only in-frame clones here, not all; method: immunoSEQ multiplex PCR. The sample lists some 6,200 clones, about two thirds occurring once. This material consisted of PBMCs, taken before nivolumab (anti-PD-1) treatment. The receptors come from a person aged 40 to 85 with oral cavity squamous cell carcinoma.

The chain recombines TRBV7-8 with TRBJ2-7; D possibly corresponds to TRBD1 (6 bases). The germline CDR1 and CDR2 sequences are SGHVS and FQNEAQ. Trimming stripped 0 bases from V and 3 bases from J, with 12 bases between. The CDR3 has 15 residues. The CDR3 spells CASSLATGTYYEQYF. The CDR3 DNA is TGTGCCAGCAGCTTAGCGACAGGCACCTACTACGAGCAGTACTTC.

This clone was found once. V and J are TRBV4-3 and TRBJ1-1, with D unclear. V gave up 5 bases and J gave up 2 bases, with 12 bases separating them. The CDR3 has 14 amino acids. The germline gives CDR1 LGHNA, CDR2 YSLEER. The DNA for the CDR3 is TGCGCCAGCAGCGCTGAAGGAGATAACACTGAAGCTTTCTTT. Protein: CASSAEGDNTEAFF.

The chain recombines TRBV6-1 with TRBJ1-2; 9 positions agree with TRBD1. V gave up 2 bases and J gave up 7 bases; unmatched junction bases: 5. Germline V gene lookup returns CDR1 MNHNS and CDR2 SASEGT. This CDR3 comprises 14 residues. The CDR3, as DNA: TGTGCCAGCAGTGAATTGGGACAGGGAACTGGCTACACCTTC. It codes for CASSELGQGTGYTF.

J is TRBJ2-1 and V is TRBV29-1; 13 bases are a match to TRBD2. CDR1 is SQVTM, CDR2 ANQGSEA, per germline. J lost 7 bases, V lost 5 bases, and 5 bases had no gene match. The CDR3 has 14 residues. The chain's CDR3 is CSVTGTSGVNEQFF. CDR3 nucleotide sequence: TGCAGCGTTACCGGGACTAGCGGGGTGAATGAGCAGTTCTTC.

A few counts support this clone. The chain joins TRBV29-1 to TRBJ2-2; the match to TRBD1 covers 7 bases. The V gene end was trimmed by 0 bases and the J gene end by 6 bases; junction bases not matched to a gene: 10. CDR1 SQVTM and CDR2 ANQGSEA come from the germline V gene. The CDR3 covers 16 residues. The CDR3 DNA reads TGCAGCGTTGAAGACCAGGAGACAGGGCTATCCGGGGAGCTGTTTTTT. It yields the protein CSVEDQETGLSGELFF.

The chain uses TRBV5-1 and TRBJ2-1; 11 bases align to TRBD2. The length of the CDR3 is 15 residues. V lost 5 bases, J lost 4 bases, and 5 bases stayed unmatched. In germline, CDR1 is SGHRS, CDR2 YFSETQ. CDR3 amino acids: CASSPGTSGYNEQFF. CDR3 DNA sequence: TGCGCCAGCAGTCCCGGGACTAGCGGTTACAATGAGCAGTTCTTC.

The CDR3 region is CASIKEGVTYQETQYF. CDR3 DNA sequence: TGCGCCAGCATCAAGGAGGGAGTGACGTACCAAGAGACCCAGTACTTC. This chain joins TRBV4-1 and TRBJ2-5, with D possibly being TRBD2 (6 bases). V was pared by 7 bases and J by 0 bases, with 18 bases between. This CDR3 is 16 amino acids long. Per the germline V gene, CDR1 is MGHRA and CDR2 is YSYEKL.

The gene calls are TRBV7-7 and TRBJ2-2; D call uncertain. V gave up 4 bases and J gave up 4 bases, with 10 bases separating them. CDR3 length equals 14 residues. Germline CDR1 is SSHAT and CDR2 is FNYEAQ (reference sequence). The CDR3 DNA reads TGTGCCAGCAGCTCCGTTACTACCACCGGGGAGCTGTTTTTT. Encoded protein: CASSSVTTTGELFF.

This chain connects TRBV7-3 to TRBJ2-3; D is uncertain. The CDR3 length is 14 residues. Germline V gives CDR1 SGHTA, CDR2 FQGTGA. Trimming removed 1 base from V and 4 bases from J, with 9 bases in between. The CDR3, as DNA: TGTGCCAGCAGCTTAATGCCCACCGCAGATACGCAGTATTTT. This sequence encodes CASSLMPTADTQYF.

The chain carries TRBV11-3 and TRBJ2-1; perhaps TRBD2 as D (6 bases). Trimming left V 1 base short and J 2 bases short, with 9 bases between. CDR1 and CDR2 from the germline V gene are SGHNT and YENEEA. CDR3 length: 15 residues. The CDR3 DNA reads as TGTGCCAGCAGCTTAGTGGGGGGAGCCTACAATGAGCAGTTCTTC. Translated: CASSLVGGAYNEQFF.

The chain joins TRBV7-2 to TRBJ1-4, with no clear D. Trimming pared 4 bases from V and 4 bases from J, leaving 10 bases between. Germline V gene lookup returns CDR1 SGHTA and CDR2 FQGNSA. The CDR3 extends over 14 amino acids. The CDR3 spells CASSSDGYNEKLFF. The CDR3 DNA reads TGTGCCAGCAGCTCAGACGGATATAATGAAAAACTGTTTTTT.

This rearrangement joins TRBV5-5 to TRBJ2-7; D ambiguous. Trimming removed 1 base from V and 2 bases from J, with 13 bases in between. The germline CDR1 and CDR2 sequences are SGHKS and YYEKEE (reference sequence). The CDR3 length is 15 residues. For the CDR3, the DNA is TGTGCCAGCAGCTTGAACGTTAGCCCTACCTACGAGCAGTACTTC. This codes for CASSLNVSPTYEQYF. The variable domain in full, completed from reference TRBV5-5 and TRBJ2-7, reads DAGVTQSPTHLIKTRGQQVTLRCSPISGHKSVSWYQQVLGQGPQFIFQYYEKEERGRGNFPDRFSARQFPNYSSELNVNALLLGDSALYLCASSLNVSPTYEQYFGPGTRLTVT.

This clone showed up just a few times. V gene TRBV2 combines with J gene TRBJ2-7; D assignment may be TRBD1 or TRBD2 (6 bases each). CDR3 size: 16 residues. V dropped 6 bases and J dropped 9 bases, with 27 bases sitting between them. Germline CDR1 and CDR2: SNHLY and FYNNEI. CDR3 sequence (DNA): TGTGCCAGCAGGGACCGGGGAGGACAGACCGCCCCCCCGCAGTACTTC. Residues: CASRDRGGQTAPPQYF.

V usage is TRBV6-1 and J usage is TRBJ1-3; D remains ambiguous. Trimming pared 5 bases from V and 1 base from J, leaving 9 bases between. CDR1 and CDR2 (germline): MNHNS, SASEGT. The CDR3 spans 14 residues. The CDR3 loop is CASSLGYSGNTIYF. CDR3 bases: TGTGCCAGCAGTTTAGGGTATTCTGGAAACACCATATATTTT.

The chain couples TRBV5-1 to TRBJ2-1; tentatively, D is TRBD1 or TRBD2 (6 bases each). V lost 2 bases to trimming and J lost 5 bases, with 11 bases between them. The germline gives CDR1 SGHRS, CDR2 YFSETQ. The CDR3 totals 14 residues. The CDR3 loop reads CASSLGGSHNEQFF. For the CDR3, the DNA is TGCGCCAGCAGCTTAGGGGGGTCGCACAATGAGCAGTTCTTC. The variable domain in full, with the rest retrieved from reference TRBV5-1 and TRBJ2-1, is KAGVTQTPRYLIKTRGQQVTLSCSPISGHRSVSWYQQTPGQGLQFLFEYFSETQRNKGNFPGRFSGRQFSNSRSEMNVSTLELGDSALYLCASSLGGSHNEQFFGPGTRLTVL.